The 10 T cell receptor beta chains reported below all come from one sample, sequenced in a study of chemoradiotherapy in HPV16-positive cancers. Method: immunoSEQ multiplex PCR; TCRdb's copy keeps in-frame clones and lacks some. This table holds 4,500 to 5,000 clones, around nine tenths found once. The sample was tumor tissue, taken from a patient who underwent chemoradiotherapy. These receptors all stem from a human donor with HPV-associated anogenital cancer.

The chain uses TRBV6-5 and TRBJ1-2; TRBD1 matches 10 bases. CDR3 length: 16 amino acids. V gave up 2 bases and J gave up 4 bases; unmatched junction bases: 7. CDR1 MNHEY and CDR2 SVGAGI come from the germline V gene. In DNA, the CDR3 is TGTGCCAGCAGTTACGTCCGGACAGGGGGTAGCTATGGCTACACCTTC. Its translation is CASSYVRTGGSYGYTF.

The chain combines TRBV4-1 with TRBJ2-1; D is uncertain. Germline CDR1 MGHRA, CDR2 YSYEKL. The CDR3 runs to 18 residues. V lost 4 bases and J lost 0, with 19 bases in between. The DNA of the CDR3 is TGCGCCAGCAGCCCCTTAAGCCCGAGCTTGAGCTCCTACAATGAGCAGTTCTTC. It specifies CASSPLSPSLSSYNEQFF.

This clone has only one observation. The chain has TRBV12-5 and TRBJ2-3; D may match TRBD1 or TRBD2 (6 bases each). The CDR3 consists of 14 residues. Germline-derived CDR1 and CDR2 are LGHNT and FRNRAP. Trimming removed 6 bases at V and 0 bases at J, with 10 bases between. The chain's CDR3 is CASGRGESTDTQYF. The CDR3 DNA follows: TGTGCTAGTGGAAGGGGGGAGAGCACAGATACGCAGTATTTT.

This chain links TRBV20-1 with TRBJ2-1; D is unclear. Germline V gives CDR1 DFQATT, CDR2 SNEGSKA (reference sequence). The V and J ends lost 7 bases and 6 bases respectively, with 10 bases between them. The CDR3 runs to 11 residues. The CDR3 is CSVRTPNEQFF. Here the CDR3 DNA reads TGCAGTGTAAGAACTCCCAATGAGCAGTTCTTC.

The CDR3 bases are TGTGCCAGCAGTTTCCGGGCTTTCGACAGGAATGGCTACACCTTC. Its translation: CASSFRAFDRNGYTF. The chain employs TRBV6-5 and TRBJ1-2; possible D gene TRBD1, 6 bases. Germline V lookup: CDR1 MNHEY, CDR2 SVGAGI. Trimming stripped 4 bases from V and 6 bases from J, with 18 bases between. The CDR3 spans 15 residues.

The chain carries TRBV2 and TRBJ2-7; TRBD1 might be the D (5 bases). This CDR3 spans 13 amino acids. Germline loops: CDR1 SNHLY, CDR2 FYNNEI. V lost 4 bases and J 5 bases, leaving 12 bases between the germline ends. The CDR3 DNA is TGTGCCAGCAGTGGTGTGGAACAGGACGAGCAGTACTTC. Its protein product is CASSGVEQDEQYF.

The genes are TRBV5-1 and TRBJ2-1; 8 bases align to TRBD1. V lost 3 bases to trimming and J lost 4 bases; unmatched junction nucleotides: 6. Germline V gene lookup returns CDR1 SGHRS and CDR2 YFSETQ. The CDR3 totals 15 residues. The CDR3 loop reads CASSSAGGEYNEQFF. Here the CDR3 DNA reads TGCGCCAGCAGCTCCGCAGGGGGCGAGTACAATGAGCAGTTCTTC.

The chain recombines TRBV6-1 with TRBJ1-1, with D possibly being TRBD1 (5 bases). The germline V gene encodes CDR1 MNHNS and CDR2 SASEGT. The CDR3 is 14 residues long. The V end was cut by 5 bases, the J end by 3 bases, with 13 bases between. The CDR3 spells CASSPPGEHTEAFF. CDR3 DNA sequence: TGTGCCAGCAGTCCCCCGGGGGAGCACACTGAAGCTTTCTTT.

The J gene is TRBJ2-7, the V gene TRBV28; D gene unclear. CDR3 length equals 16 residues. Trimming took off 2 bases at V and 2 bases at J, with 16 bases between the two ends. Per the germline V gene, CDR1 is MDHEN and CDR2 is SYDVKM. The CDR3 region has the DNA TGTGCCAGCAGTTTAGGGTTGGGCAAACCCCCCTACGAGCAGTACTTC. This codes for CASSLGLGKPPYEQYF.

The chain has TRBV19 and TRBJ2-5; 12 bases fit TRBD2. The V and J ends lost 5 bases and 2 bases, in that order; junction bases with no gene match: 6. CDR3 length equals 16 residues. Germline CDR1 reads LNHDA; CDR2 reads SQIVND (reference sequence). CDR3 bases: TGTGCCAGTAGTGCCTTGACTAGCGGGGGTCAAGAGACCCAGTACTTC. It yields the protein CASSALTSGGQETQYF.